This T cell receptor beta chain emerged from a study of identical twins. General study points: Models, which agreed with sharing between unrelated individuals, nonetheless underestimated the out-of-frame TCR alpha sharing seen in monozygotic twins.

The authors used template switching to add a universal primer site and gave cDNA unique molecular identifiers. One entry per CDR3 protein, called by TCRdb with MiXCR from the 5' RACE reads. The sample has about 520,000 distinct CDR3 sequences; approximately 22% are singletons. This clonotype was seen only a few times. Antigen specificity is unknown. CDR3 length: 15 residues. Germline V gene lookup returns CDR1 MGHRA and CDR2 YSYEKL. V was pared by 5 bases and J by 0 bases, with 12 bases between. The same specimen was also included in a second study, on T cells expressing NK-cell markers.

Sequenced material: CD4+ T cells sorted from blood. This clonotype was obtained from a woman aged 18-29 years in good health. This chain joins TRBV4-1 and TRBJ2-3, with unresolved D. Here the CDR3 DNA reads TGCGCCAGCAGCGAAAGAATTGGCAGCACAGATACGCAGTATTTT. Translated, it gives CASSERIGSTDTQYF.